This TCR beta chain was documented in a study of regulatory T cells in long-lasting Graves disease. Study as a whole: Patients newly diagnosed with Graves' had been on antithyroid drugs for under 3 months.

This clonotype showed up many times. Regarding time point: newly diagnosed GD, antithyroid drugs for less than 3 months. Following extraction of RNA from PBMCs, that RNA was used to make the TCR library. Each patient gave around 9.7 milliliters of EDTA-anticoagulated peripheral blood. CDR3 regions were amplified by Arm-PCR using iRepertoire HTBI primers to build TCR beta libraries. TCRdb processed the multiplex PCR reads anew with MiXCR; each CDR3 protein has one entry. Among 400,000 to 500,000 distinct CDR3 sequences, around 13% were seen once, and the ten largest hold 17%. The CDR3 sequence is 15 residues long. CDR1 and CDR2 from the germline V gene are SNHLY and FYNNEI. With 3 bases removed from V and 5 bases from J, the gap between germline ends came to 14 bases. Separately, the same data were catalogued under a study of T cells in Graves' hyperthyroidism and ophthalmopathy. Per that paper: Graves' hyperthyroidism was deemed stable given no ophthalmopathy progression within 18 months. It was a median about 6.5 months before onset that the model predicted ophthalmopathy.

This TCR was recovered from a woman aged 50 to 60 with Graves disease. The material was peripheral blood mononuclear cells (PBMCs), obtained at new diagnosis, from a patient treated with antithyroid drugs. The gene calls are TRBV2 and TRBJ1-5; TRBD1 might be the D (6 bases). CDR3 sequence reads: CASSDARDTYQPQHF. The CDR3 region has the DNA TGTGCCAGCAGTGACGCTCGGGACACTTATCAGCCCCAGCATTTT.